The next 3 T cell receptor beta chains were all read from a single sample in a study. MiXCR was run by TCRdb on the 5' RACE reads, yielding one entry per CDR3 protein. This table holds some 60,000 distinct CDR3 sequences, approximately 31% found once. Source material: tumor-infiltrating naive CD4+ T cells sorted from the breast tumor. This sample's subset: naive CD4+ T cells, CD4+CD45RA+CD25-. These TCRs come from a female donor with breast cancer.

This clonotype was recorded a few times. The chain combines TRBV11-2 with TRBJ1-5, with D hard to call. The V end was cut by 8 bases, the J end by 2 bases, with 16 bases between. This CDR3 is built from 15 residues. Germline CDR1 reads SGHAT; CDR2 reads FQNNGV. This CDR3 is CASGYRFERNQPQHF. DNA for the CDR3: TGTGCCAGCGGCTACCGATTTGAACGCAATCAGCCCCAGCATTTT.

The table lists this clonotype with a few counts. The J gene is TRBJ1-5, the V gene TRBV28; possibly TRBD1 for D (6 bases). Germline CDR1 and CDR2: MDHEN and SYDVKM. V lost 6 bases to trimming and J lost 1 base, with 7 bases between them. CDR3 size: 13 residues. The CDR3 loop is CASSGQSNQPQHF. In DNA form, the CDR3 reads TGTGCCAGCAGCGGACAGAGCAATCAGCCCCAGCATTTT.

In this sample, this clonotype turned up a few times. V and J are TRBV6-1 and TRBJ2-1; D is perhaps TRBD2 (6 bases). The V end lost 7 bases, the J end lost 6 bases, and 19 bases lay between the germline ends. Germline CDR1 is MNHNS and CDR2 is SASEGT. The CDR3 length is 15 residues. This CDR3 reads CASTKRLDSGNEQFF. DNA for the CDR3: TGTGCCAGCACCAAACGACTAGATTCCGGCAATGAGCAGTTCTTC.